This T cell receptor beta chain derives from a study of shared clonotypes between healthy human individuals. Study context: Researchers assigned three CD4 naive, three CD4 memory, two CD8 naive and one CD8 memory plate to each donor.

Findings of the study overall: Represented diversity, genetic and exposure-history alike, was limited by few donors. The naive CD4 repertoires of a handful of donors were compared, and approximately 5% of clonotypes were shared.

Positively selected for CCR7, the CD45RO-negative cells used as naive CD8 cells excluded terminally differentiated effector memory CD45RA+ cells. Germline V gene sequence: CDR1 SQVTM, CDR2 ANQGSEA. This CDR3 has 15 residues. V dropped 6 bases and J dropped 7 bases, with 25 bases sitting between them. The method was immunoSEQ multiplex PCR; TCRdb's version includes in-frame clones alone and lacks a portion of them. The sample has about 2.2 million clones; roughly 93% are singletons. Comment on this clone: Antigen specificity is unknown.

The TCR was taken from a man aged 18 to 29 in good health. Some clones in this sample may be carry-over from other donors' samples. The sequenced sample was naive CD8+ T cells from PBMCs. V and J are TRBV29-1 and TRBJ2-7, with a possible D match to TRBD2 (5 bases). Here the CDR3 DNA reads TGCAGCGTGAAGGTCTCGAGGGAGCCCTTCGGAGAGCAGTACTTC. Its translation: CSVKVSREPFGEQYF.